The 13 T cell receptor beta chains listed next were all sequenced from one sample in a study of a mutant IDH1 vaccine in newly diagnosed glioma. The time point here: week 35, safety follow-up. Vaccinated patients received 300 ug of mutant IDH1 20-mer peptide per dose, with topical imiquimod. Method: immunoSEQ multiplex PCR; TCRdb's copy keeps in-frame clones and lacks some. The table lists around 44,000 clones, 70% to 85% of them singletons, with roughly 6.3% in the top ten. These receptors have no known antigen. The starting material was PBMCs, obtained from a glioma patient whose treatment included an IDH1 peptide vaccine. The receptor set was obtained from a man in his forties or fifties with glioma.

V is TRBV18 and J is TRBJ2-2; D is uncertain. In germline, CDR1 is KGHSH, CDR2 LQKENI. This CDR3 comprises 13 residues. Trimming shortened V by 3 bases and J by 5 bases, and 7 bases separated the two germline ends. The DNA of the CDR3 is TGTGCCAGCTCACCGACGGTTACCGGGGAGCTGTTTTTT. This codes for CASSPTVTGELFF.

The chain joins TRBV7-9 to TRBJ2-3, with 9 bases matching TRBD1. V dropped 4 bases and J dropped 5; count of bases not matched to a gene: 4. This CDR3 has 14 amino acids. Germline V gives CDR1 SEHNR, CDR2 FQNEAQ (reference sequence). CDR3 region: CASSSGQGRDTQYF. CDR3 bases: TGTGCCAGCAGCTCGGGACAGGGTCGAGATACGCAGTATTTT. Complete variable domain (other parts from reference TRBV7-9 and TRBJ2-3): DTGVSQNPRHKITKRGQNVTFRCDPISEHNRLYWYRQTLGQGPEFLTYFQNEAQLEKSRLLSDRFSAERPKGSFSTLEIQRTEQGDSAMYLCASSSGQGRDTQYFGPGTRLTVL.

This chain links TRBV4-2 with TRBJ2-1; TRBD1 aligns across 11 bases. This CDR3 has 17 residues. Looked up from germline, CDR1 is LGHNA and CDR2 is YNFKEQ. Trimming cost V 1 base and J 3 bases; bases outside gene matches: 5. CDR3 in DNA: TGTGCCAGCAGCCAAGGGACAGGGGGCGACAACTACAATGAGCAGTTCTTC. This codes for CASSQGTGGDNYNEQFF.

This chain joins TRBV5-8 and TRBJ2-2; TRBD2 aligns across 9 bases. This CDR3 comprises 17 residues. Losses at the gene ends were 0 bases for V and 0 bases for J; bases not matched to a gene: 3. The germline CDR1 and CDR2 sequences are SGHTS and YDEGEE. This CDR3 is CASSLGIAGANTGELFF. The CDR3 coding sequence is TGTGCCAGCAGCTTGGGGATAGCGGGGGCGAACACCGGGGAGCTGTTTTTT.

The genes are TRBV7-6 and TRBJ1-2; D is ambiguous. The V gene's germline CDR1 is SGHVS and CDR2 FNYEAQ. V was trimmed by 5 bases and J by 7 bases, leaving 14 bases between them. The CDR3 contains 13 residues. CDR3 nucleotides: TGTGCCAGCAGCGATAACCGCGGATTTGGCTACACCTTC. Translated: CASSDNRGFGYTF.

The sample holds a few counts of this clone. The chain links TRBV6-4 to TRBJ1-1; 9 nucleotides agree with TRBD1. Germline V gene data show CDR1 as MRHNA and CDR2 as SNTAGT. CDR3 size: 16 residues. With V trimmed by 6 bases and J by 4 bases, 12 bases remained unmatched. The CDR3: CASSRRTGAIVTEAFF. CDR3 nucleotides: TGTGCCAGCAGCCGAAGGACAGGGGCGATTGTCACTGAAGCTTTCTTT.

The rearrangement joins TRBV6-1 to TRBJ1-1; possibly TRBD1 for D (6 bases). The CDR3 has 15 residues. Trimming took off 4 bases at V and 6 bases at J, with 18 bases between the two ends. Per germline, CDR1 MNHNS and CDR2 SASEGT. The CDR3 loop is CASSARRGSGSEAFF. The CDR3 nucleotides are TGTGCCAGCAGTGCCCGCAGGGGCTCAGGGTCTGAAGCTTTCTTT.

This clone appeared a single time. This chain connects TRBV29-1 to TRBJ2-2; tentatively, D is TRBD1 (5 bases). Germline assignment: CDR1 SQVTM and CDR2 ANQGSEA. V was clipped by 3 bases and J by 0 bases, with 8 bases between them. This CDR3 is built from 14 residues. The CDR3 sequence is CSVEGHANTGELFF. The CDR3 region has the DNA TGCAGCGTTGAGGGGCACGCGAACACCGGGGAGCTGTTTTTT.

The chain has TRBV7-2 and TRBJ2-3, with 7 bases fitting TRBD2. The CDR3 is made up of 15 amino acids. V lost 6 bases to trimming and J lost 2 bases; unmatched junction nucleotides: 8. Germline-derived CDR1 and CDR2 are SGHTA and FQGNSA. CDR3 residues: CASSSRDYDTDTQYF. Written as DNA, the CDR3 is TGTGCCAGCAGTAGCCGGGACTATGACACAGATACGCAGTATTTT.

Only one count was recorded for this clone. This chain joins TRBV4-1 and TRBJ1-6, with 10 bases lining up with TRBD1. CDR1 and CDR2 (germline): MGHRA, YSYEKL. This CDR3 is built from 18 residues. J gave up 10 bases and V 2 bases, and 14 bases lay outside the gene matches. CDR3 bases: TGCGCCAGCAGCCAACATCTAGGAGGGGACAGGGGACTCTCACCCCTCCACTTT. This translates into CASSQHLGGDRGLSPLHF.

J is TRBJ1-1 and V is TRBV18; D call uncertain. There are 15 residues in the CDR3. V was cut by 4 bases and J by 2 bases, with 14 bases left in between. Germline V gene sequence: CDR1 KGHSH, CDR2 LQKENI. The CDR3 sequence is CASSLWRADNTEAFF. The CDR3 nucleotides are TGTGCCAGCTCACTCTGGAGGGCGGACAACACTGAAGCTTTCTTT.

The CDR3 protein is CASSDLESGEAFF. The CDR3 DNA follows: TGCGCCAGCAGTGATCTCGAGTCCGGTGAAGCTTTCTTT. The rearrangement joins TRBV10-1 to TRBJ1-1, with D unresolved. From germline, CDR1 is WNHNN and CDR2 SYGVQD (reference sequence). The germline V and J ends were trimmed by 3 bases and 7 bases, with 12 bases remaining between them. This CDR3 is 13 amino acids long.

The CDR3 nucleotides are TGTGCCAGCAGCCCGGGACAGCATAATTCACCCCTCCACTTT. It yields the protein CASSPGQHNSPLHF. The V gene is TRBV7-6, the J gene TRBJ1-6, with TRBD1 matching over 7 bases. This CDR3 comprises 14 residues. From germline, CDR1 is SGHVS and CDR2 FNYEAQ. Trimming cost V 5 bases and J 5 bases; bases outside gene matches: 3. The entire variable domain, with the rest obtained from reference TRBV7-6 and TRBJ1-6, is as follows: GAGVSQSPRYKVTKRGQDVALRCDPISGHVSLYWYRQALGQGPEFLTYFNYEAQQDKSGLPNDRFSAERPEGSISTLTIQRTEQRDSAMYRCASSPGQHNSPLHFGNGTRLTVT.